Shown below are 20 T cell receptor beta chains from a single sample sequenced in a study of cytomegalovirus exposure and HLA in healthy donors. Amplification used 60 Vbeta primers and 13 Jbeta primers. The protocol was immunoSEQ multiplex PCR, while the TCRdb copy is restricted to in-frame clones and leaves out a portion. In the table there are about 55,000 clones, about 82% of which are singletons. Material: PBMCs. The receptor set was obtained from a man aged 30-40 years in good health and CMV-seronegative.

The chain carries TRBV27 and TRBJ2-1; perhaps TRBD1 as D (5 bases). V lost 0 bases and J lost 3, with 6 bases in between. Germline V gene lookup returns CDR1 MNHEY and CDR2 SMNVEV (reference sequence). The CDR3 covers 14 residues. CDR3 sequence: CASSLSRGYNEQFF. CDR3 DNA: TGTGCCAGCAGTTTATCAAGGGGCTACAATGAGCAGTTCTTC.

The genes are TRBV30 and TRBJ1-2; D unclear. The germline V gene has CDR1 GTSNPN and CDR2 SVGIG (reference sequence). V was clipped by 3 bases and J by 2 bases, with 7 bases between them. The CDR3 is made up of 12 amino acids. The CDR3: CAWSTENYGYTF. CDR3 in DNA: TGTGCCTGGAGCACAGAGAACTATGGCTACACCTTC.

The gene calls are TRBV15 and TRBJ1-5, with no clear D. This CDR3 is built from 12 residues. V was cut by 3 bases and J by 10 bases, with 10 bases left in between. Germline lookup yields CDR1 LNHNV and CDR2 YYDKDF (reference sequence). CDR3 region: CATSSKNTPQHF. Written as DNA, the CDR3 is TGTGCCACCAGCAGTAAGAATACACCCCAGCATTTT.

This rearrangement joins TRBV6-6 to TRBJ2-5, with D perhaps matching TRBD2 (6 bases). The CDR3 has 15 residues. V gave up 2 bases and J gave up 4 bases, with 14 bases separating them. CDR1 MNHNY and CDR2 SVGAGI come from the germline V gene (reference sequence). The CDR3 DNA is TGTGCCAGCAGTTACGGCGGGGTACGTGGAGAGACCCAGTACTTC. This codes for CASSYGGVRGETQYF.

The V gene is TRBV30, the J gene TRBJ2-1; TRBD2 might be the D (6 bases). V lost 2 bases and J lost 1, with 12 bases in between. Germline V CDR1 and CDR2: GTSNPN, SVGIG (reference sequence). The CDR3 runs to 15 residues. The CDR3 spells CAWSTGTPSYNEQFF. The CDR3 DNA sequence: TGTGCCTGGAGTACGGGGACTCCTTCCTACAATGAGCAGTTCTTC.

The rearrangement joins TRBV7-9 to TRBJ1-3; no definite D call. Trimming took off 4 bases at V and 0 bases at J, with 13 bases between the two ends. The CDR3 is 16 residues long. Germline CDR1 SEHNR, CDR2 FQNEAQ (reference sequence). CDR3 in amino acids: CASSSPGLTSGNTIYF. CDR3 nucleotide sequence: TGTGCCAGCAGCTCCCCAGGACTGACCTCTGGAAACACCATATATTTT.

The CDR3 DNA is TGTGCCAGCAGTGACCCCCGGGCGGGCTACACTGAAGCTTTCTTT. The encoded protein is CASSDPRAGYTEAFF. V and J are TRBV25-1 and TRBJ1-1, with D hard to call. Germline lookup yields CDR1 MGHDK and CDR2 SYGVNS. V lost 3 bases, J lost 3 bases, and 14 bases lay in between. The length of the CDR3 is 15 residues.

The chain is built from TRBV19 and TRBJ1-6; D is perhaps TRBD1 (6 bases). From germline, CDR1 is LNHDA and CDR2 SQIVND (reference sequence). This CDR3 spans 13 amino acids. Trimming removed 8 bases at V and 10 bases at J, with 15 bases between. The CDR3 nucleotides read TGTGCCAGTCGGTCACAGGGTTTATCACCCCTCCACTTT. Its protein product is CASRSQGLSPLHF.

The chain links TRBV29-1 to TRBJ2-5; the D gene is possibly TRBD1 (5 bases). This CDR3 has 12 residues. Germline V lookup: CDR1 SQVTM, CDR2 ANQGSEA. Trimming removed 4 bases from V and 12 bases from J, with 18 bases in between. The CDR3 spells CSVVVQGSSEYF. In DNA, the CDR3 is TGCAGCGTTGTCGTCCAGGGATCTTCGGAGTACTTC.

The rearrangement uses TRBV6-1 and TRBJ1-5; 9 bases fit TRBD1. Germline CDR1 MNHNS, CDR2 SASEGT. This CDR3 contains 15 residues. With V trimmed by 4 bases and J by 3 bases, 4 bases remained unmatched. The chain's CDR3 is CASSADRGANQPQHF. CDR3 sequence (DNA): TGTGCCAGCAGTGCTGACAGGGGGGCCAATCAGCCCCAGCATTTT.

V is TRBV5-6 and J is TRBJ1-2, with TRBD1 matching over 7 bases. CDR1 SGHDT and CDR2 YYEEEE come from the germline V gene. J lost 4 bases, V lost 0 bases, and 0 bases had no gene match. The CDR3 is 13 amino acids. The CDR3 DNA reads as TGTGCCAGCAGCTTGGACAGGGGCTATGGCTACACCTTC. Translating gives CASSLDRGYGYTF.

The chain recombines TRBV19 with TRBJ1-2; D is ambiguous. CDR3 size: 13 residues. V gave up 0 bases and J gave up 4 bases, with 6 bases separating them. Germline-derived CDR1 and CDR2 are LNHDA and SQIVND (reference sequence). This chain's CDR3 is CASSIDFPYGYTF. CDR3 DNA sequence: TGTGCCAGTAGTATAGACTTCCCCTATGGCTACACCTTC.

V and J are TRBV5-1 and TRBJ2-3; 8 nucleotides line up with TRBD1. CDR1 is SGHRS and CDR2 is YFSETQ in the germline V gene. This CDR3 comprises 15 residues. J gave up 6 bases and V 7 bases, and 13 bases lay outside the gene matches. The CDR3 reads CASGFGTGTRDTQYF. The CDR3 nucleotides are TGCGCCAGCGGGTTTGGGACAGGAACCAGGGATACGCAGTATTTT. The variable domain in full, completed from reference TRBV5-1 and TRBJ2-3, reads KAGVTQTPRYLIKTRGQQVTLSCSPISGHRSVSWYQQTPGQGLQFLFEYFSETQRNKGNFPGRFSGRQFSNSRSEMNVSTLELGDSALYLCASGFGTGTRDTQYFGPGTRLTVL.

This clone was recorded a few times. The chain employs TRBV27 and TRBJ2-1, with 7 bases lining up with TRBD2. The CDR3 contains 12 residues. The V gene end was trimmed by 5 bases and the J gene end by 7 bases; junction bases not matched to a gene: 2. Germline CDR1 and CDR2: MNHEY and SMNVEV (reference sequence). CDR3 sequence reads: CASSPGGNEQFF. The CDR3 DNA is TGTGCCAGCAGTCCCGGGGGGAATGAGCAGTTCTTC.

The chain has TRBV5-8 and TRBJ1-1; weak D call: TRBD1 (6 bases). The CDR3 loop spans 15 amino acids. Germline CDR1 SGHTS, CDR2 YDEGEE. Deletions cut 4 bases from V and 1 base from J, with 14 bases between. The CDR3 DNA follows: TGTGCCAGCAGCCCAGCGACAGGATGGAACACTGAAGCTTTCTTT. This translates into CASSPATGWNTEAFF.

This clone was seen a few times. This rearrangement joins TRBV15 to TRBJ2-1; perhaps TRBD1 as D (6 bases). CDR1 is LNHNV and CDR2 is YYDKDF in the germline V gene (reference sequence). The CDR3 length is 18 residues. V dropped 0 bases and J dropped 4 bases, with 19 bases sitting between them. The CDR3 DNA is TGTGCCACCAGCAGAGATGTTCGGCGGACAGTCCGTTACAATGAGCAGTTCTTC. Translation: CATSRDVRRTVRYNEQFF.

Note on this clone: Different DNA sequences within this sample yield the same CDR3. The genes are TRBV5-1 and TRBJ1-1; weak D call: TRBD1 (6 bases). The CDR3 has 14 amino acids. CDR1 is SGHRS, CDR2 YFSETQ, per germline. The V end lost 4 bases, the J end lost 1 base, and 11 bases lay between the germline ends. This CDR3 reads CASSPGHRNTEAFF. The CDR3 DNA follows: TGCGCCAGCAGCCCGGGACATCGGAACACTGAAGCTTTCTTT. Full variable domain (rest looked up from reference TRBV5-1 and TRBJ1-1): KAGVTQTPRYLIKTRGQQVTLSCSPISGHRSVSWYQQTPGQGLQFLFEYFSETQRNKGNFPGRFSGRQFSNSRSEMNVSTLELGDSALYLCASSPGHRNTEAFFGQGTRLTVV.

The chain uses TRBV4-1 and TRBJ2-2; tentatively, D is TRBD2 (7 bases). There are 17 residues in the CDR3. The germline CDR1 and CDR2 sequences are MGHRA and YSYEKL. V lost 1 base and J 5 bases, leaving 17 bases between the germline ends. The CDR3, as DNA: TGCGCCAGCAGCCAAGTACGGGGCGGGGGCAAAACCGGGGAGCTGTTTTTT. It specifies CASSQVRGGGKTGELFF.

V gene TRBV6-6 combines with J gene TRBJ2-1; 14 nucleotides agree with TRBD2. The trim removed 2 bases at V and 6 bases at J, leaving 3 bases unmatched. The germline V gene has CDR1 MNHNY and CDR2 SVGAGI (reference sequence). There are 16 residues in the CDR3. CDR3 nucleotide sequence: TGTGCCAGCAGTTACGCGACTAGCGGGAGGGCCAATGAGCAGTTCTTC. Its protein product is CASSYATSGRANEQFF.

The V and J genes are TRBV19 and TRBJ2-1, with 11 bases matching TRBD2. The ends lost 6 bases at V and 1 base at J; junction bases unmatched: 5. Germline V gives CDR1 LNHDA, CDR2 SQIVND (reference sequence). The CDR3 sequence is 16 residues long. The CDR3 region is CASSPTSGRSYNEQFF. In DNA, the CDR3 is TGTGCCAGTAGCCCCACTAGCGGGAGATCCTACAATGAGCAGTTCTTC.